This T cell receptor (beta chain) is from a study of blood T cell repertoires in COVID-19. About the research overall: Samples taken during acute and convalescent COVID-19 were collected in the United States, Italy and Spain. PBMCs, B-cell-depleted T cells, or T cells provided the cDNA or gDNA that made up the material.

CDR3 length equals 16 residues. The V end lost 0 bases, the J end lost 1 base, and 8 bases lay between the germline ends. The germline CDR1 and CDR2 sequences are SGHRS and YFSETQ. How the authors handled the data: Amplifying reference gene primers gave estimates of nucleated cell counts. Data came from immunoSEQ multiplex PCR; TCRdb stores just in-frame clones and leaves some out. V and J calls and clone size are copied from that table; D and trimming were computed from the DNA. The sample consists of around 200,000 clones, 85% to 90% of them appearing once. The source is a man aged 18-30 years with active or convalescent COVID-19. Sequenced material: peripheral blood. V is TRBV5-1 and J is TRBJ2-6; D is uncertain. CDR3 in amino acids: CASSLGPTSGANVLTF. CDR3 sequence (DNA): TGCGCCAGCAGCTTGGGACCGACTTCTGGGGCCAACGTCCTGACTTTC.